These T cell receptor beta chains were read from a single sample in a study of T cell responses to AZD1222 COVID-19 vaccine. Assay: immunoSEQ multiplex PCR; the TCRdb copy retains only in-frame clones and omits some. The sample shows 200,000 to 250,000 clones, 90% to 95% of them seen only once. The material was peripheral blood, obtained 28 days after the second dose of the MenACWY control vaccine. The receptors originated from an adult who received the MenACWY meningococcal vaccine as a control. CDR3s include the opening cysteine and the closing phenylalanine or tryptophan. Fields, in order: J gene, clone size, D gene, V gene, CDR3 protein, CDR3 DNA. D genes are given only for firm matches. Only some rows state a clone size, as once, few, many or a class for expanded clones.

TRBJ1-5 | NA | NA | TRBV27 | CASSLVAGQPQHF | TGTGCCAGCAGTTTAGTGGCAGGTCAGCCCCAGCATTTT
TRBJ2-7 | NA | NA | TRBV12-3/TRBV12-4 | CASSLGGFGEQYF | TGTGCCAGCAGTTTAGGAGGGTTCGGCGAGCAGTACTTC
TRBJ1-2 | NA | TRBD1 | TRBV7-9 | CASSFQPGQGLYGYTF | TGTGCCAGCAGCTTTCAACCGGGACAGGGCCTCTATGGCTACACCTTC
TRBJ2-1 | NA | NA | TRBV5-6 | CASSFRGRSSYNEQFF | TGTGCCAGCAGCTTCAGGGGTCGAAGCTCCTACAATGAGCAGTTCTTC
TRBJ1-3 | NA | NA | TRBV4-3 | CASSQVRRDSGNTIYF | TGCGCCAGCAGCCAAGTCAGAAGAGACTCTGGAAACACCATATATTTT
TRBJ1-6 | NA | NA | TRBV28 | CASSLAAGANNSPLHF | TGTGCCAGCAGTTTGGCGGCTGGGGCGAATAATTCACCCCTCCACTTT
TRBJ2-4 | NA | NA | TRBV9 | CASSSGLAKNIQYF | TGTGCCAGCAGCTCCGGACTCGCCAAAAACATTCAGTACTTC
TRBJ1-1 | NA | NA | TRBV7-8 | CASSLGGYGGGHHGTEAFF | TGTGCCAGCAGCTTAGGGGGTTACGGGGGCGGACACCATGGCACTGAAGCTTTCTTT
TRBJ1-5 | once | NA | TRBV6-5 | CASSTTVNQPQHF | TGTGCCAGCAGTACAACGGTCAATCAGCCCCAGCATTTT
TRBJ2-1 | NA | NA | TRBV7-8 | CASSSGGTYNEQFF | TGTGCCAGCAGCTCCGGAGGTACCTACAATGAGCAGTTCTTC
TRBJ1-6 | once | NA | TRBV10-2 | CASSESGQKSSYNSPLHF | TGCGCCAGCAGTGAGTCAGGGCAAAAAAGCTCCTATAATTCACCCCTCCACTTT
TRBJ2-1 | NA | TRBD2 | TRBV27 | CASRPGLGFNEQFF | TGTGCCAGCAGGCCGGGACTAGGATTTAATGAGCAGTTCTTC
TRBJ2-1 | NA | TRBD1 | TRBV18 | CASSPPFRGQGSNEQFF | TGTGCCAGCTCACCACCCTTTAGGGGACAGGGTTCCAATGAGCAGTTCTTC
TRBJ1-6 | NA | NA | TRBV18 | CASSPGAGSYNSPLHF | TGTGCCAGCTCACCGGGGGCCGGCTCCTATAATTCACCCCTCCACTTT
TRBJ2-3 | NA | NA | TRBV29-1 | CSVRVSGDTQYF | TGCAGCGTTAGGGTTTCGGGCGATACGCAGTATTTT
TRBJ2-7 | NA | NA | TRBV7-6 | CASSSNPGPSNEQYF | TGTGCCAGCAGCTCAAATCCGGGACCCAGTAACGAGCAGTACTTC
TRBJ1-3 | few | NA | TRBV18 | CASSPSRRDTIYF | TGTGCCAGCTCACCATCCAGGAGGGACACCATATATTTT
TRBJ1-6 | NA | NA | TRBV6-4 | CASSDSAGNSSYNSPLHF | TGTGCCAGCAGTGACTCGGCGGGAAACAGCTCCTATAATTCACCCCTCCACTTT
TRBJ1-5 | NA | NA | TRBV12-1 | CASTKRGSQPQHF | TGTGCCAGCACTAAAAGAGGGAGTCAGCCCCAGCATTTT
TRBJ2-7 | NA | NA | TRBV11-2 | CASSVSYEQYF | TGTGCCAGCAGCGTAAGTTACGAGCAGTACTTC
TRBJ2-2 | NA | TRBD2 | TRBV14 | CASSQVLSSGHNTGELFF | TGTGCCAGCAGCCAAGTTTTGTCTAGCGGACACAACACCGGGGAGCTGTTTTTT
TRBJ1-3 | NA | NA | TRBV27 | CASRNPWDSGNTIYF | TGTGCCAGCAGGAACCCATGGGACTCTGGAAACACCATATATTTT
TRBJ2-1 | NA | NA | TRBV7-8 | CASSLVAGGINNEQFF | TGTGCCAGCAGCTTAGTTGCAGGCGGAATTAACAATGAGCAGTTCTTC
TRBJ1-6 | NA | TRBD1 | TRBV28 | CASSLVRQGVTPLHF | TGTGCCAGCAGTTTAGTCCGACAGGGCGTGACACCCCTCCACTTT
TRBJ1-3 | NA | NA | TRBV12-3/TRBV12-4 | CASSLTAGNTIYF | TGTGCCAGCAGTTTAACGGCGGGAAACACCATATATTTT
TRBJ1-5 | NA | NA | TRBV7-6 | CASSTHAAGLIQPQHF | TGTGCCAGCAGCACCCACGCAGCAGGGTTAATTCAGCCCCAGCATTTT
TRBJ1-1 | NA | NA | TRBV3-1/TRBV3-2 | CASSQGGAPEAFF | TGTGCCAGCAGCCAAGGGGGGGCTCCTGAAGCTTTCTTT
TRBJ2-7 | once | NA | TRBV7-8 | CASSLSGTASYEQYF | TGTGCCAGCAGCCTCTCCGGGACGGCCTCCTACGAGCAGTACTTC
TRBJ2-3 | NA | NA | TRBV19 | CASSWVGGTDTQYF | TGTGCCAGTAGTTGGGTCGGGGGCACAGATACGCAGTATTTT
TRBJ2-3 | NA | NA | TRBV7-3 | CASSSEGFGTDTQYF | TGTGCCAGCAGCTCCGAAGGGTTTGGCACAGATACGCAGTATTTT
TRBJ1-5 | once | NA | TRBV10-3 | CAISESRGSNQPQHF | TGTGCCATCAGTGAGTCCAGGGGAAGCAATCAGCCCCAGCATTTT
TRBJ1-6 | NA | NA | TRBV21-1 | CASSKLRGGGPLHF | TGTGCCAGCAGCAAACTTCGTGGTGGGGGGCCCCTCCACTTT
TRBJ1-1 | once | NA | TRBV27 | CASSLSWGGNTEAFF | TGTGCCAGCAGTTTATCTTGGGGGGGAAACACTGAAGCTTTCTTT
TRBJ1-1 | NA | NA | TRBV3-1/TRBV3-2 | CASSTGLTNTEAFF | TGTGCCAGCAGTACAGGGTTAACGAACACTGAAGCTTTCTTT
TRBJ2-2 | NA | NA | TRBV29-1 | CSASSGGRDTGELFF | TGCAGCGCTTCCTCGGGGGGCCGGGACACCGGGGAGCTGTTTTTT
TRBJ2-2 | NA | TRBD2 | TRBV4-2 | CASSQASGENTGELFF | TGTGCCAGCAGCCAAGCTAGCGGGGAGAACACCGGGGAGCTGTTTTTT
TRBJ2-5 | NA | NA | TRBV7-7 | CASSLDQQGGETQYF | TGTGCTAGCAGCTTAGATCAACAGGGCGGAGAGACCCAGTACTTC
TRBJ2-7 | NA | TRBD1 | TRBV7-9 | CASSYTGVREQYF | TGTGCCAGCAGCTACACAGGGGTGCGGGAGCAGTACTTC
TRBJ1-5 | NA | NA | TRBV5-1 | CASSLGAGDQPQHF | TGCGCCAGCAGCTTGGGGGCAGGGGATCAGCCCCAGCATTTT
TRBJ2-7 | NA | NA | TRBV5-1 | CASSLAQGRGGAYEQYF | TGCGCCAGCAGCTTGGCCCAGGGGCGCGGAGGGGCCTACGAGCAGTACTTC